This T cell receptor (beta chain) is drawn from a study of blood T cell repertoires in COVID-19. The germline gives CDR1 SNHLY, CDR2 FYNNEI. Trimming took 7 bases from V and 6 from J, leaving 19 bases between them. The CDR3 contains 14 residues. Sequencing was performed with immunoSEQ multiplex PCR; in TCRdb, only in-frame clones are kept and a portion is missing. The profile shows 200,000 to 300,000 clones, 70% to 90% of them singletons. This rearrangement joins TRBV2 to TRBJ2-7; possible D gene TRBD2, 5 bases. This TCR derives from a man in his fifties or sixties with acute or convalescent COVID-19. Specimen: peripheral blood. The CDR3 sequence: CASNTIRENGEQYF. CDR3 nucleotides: TGTGCCAGCAACACTATACGGGAAAATGGCGAGCAGTACTTC.